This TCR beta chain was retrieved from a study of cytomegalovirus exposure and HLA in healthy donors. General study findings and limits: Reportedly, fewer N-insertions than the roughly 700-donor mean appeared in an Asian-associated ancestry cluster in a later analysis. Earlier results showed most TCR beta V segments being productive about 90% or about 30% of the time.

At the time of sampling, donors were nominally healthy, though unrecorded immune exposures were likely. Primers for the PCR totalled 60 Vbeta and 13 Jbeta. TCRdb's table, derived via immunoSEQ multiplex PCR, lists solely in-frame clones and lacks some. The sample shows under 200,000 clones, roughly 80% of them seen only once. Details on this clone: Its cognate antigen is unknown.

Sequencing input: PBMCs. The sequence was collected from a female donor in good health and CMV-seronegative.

Here the CDR3 DNA reads TGCGCCAGCAGCTTGGACTCCCCAGGGGGCGCAGTAGGGGGGCAAGAGACCCAGTACTTC. It yields the protein CASSLDSPGGAVGGQETQYF. This chain connects TRBV5-1 to TRBJ2-5; 8 nucleotides agree with TRBD1. Germline-derived CDR1 and CDR2 are SGHRS and YFSETQ. V gave up 0 bases and J gave up 2 bases; unmatched junction bases: 18. CDR3 length equals 20 residues.